This T cell receptor beta chain was identified in a study of blood T cells in healthy people across ages. Findings and limits, study-wide: Getting older went along with TCR beta diversity per million T cells dropping roughly linearly.

This clonotype was found many times. Its antigen is unknown. The CDR3 extends over 14 amino acids. V was shortened by 1 base and J by 4 bases, with 10 bases between the two germline ends. CDR1 MNHEY and CDR2 SVGAGI come from the germline V gene. A J-beta primer mix and a sample-barcoded 5' primer were used in a second PCR of about 7 to 12 cycles. Every individual sample yielded 2.5 million or more paired-end reads (each containing CDR3). TCRdb analysed the 5' RACE reads with MiXCR anew, one entry per CDR3 protein. There are around 870,000 distinct CDR3 sequences in the sample; 25% to 35% occur only once, and 15% to 20% lies in the top ten. Peripheral blood, around 9.4 milliliters per donor, was collected.

What was sequenced was blood. This TCR came from a woman aged 80 or older in good health. This chain uses TRBV6-5 with TRBJ1-1, with TRBD1 as a possible D gene (5 bases). The CDR3 coding sequence is TGTGCCAGCAGTTACTTATGGGGGGGCACTGAAGCTTTCTTT. Translating it yields CASSYLWGGTEAFF.